These 22 T cell receptor beta chains came from one sample sequenced in a study of T-cell memory formation after mild COVID-19. MiXCR, run by TCRdb on the 5' RACE reads, gives a single entry per CDR3 protein. Of fewer than 550,000 distinct CDR3 sequences in the sample, 20% were seen once. Material: PBMCs or a T cell subset sorted from them (not recorded which). These receptors all stem from an adult woman who had mild COVID-19 (a few samples of this study predate the infection). Cell type and time point are not known.

This clonotype turned up a few times. The chain couples TRBV7-3 to TRBJ1-5; TRBD1 agrees at 7 bases. This CDR3 has 15 residues. After removal of 5 bases from V and 0 bases from J, the junction contained 4 bases not matched to a gene. Germline CDR1 reads SGHTA; CDR2 reads FQGTGA. DNA for the CDR3: TGTGCCAGCAGCCCGGGACAGCATAGCAATCAGCCCCAGCATTTT. Its translation is CASSPGQHSNQPQHF.

The rearrangement uses TRBV18 and TRBJ1-2; 10 nucleotides match TRBD1. J gave up 8 bases and V 3 bases, and 6 bases lay outside the gene matches. Per the germline V gene, CDR1 is KGHSH and CDR2 is LQKENI. The CDR3 totals 14 residues. The CDR3 DNA follows: TGTGCCAGCTCACCGCCGGGACAGGGGCCCGGCTACACCTTC. Its translation is CASSPPGQGPGYTF.

This chain links TRBV20-1 with TRBJ2-3; 11 nucleotides agree with TRBD2. Germline V CDR1 and CDR2: DFQATT, SNEGSKA (reference sequence). J lost 3 bases, V lost 5 bases, and 16 bases had no gene match. The CDR3 totals 18 residues. The CDR3 protein is CSASTTSGGASTTDTQYF. CDR3 nucleotides: TGCAGTGCTTCGACTACTAGCGGGGGCGCCTCTACTACAGATACGCAGTATTTT.

This clonotype has a handful of counts. The CDR3 coding sequence is TGTGCCAGCAGCCAAGTCGGTATCCGTAGGGGTGACACTGAAGCTTTCTTT. It translates to CASSQVGIRRGDTEAFF. V gene TRBV4-2 combines with J gene TRBJ1-1, with D perhaps TRBD1 (5 bases). V lost 1 base, J lost 3 bases, and 18 bases lay in between. The CDR3 length is 17 residues. Germline assignment: CDR1 LGHNA and CDR2 YNFKEQ.

V usage is TRBV12-3 or TRBV12-4 and J usage is TRBJ2-1; 8 bases align to TRBD2. Germline trimming cut 3 bases from V and 6 bases from J; bases unmatched to any gene: 7. The length of the CDR3 is 15 residues. The CDR3 sequence: CASSFGGRLSNEQFF. CDR3 DNA sequence: TGTGCCAGCAGTTTCGGCGGGAGGCTTAGCAATGAGCAGTTCTTC.

This clonotype was found a few times. The chain joins TRBV11-3 to TRBJ2-7; D is undetermined. The CDR3 totals 13 residues. The ends were cut back, 8 bases at V and 6 bases at J, with 17 bases in the middle. CDR1 and CDR2 (germline): SGHNT, YENEEA. The DNA of the CDR3 is TGTGCCAGCGGCTCGTCAGGACGGACCGAGCAGTACTTC. This translates into CASGSSGRTEQYF.

The chain joins TRBV3-1 to TRBJ2-7; 12 bases are a match to TRBD1. This CDR3 spans 16 amino acids. The germline V gene encodes CDR1 LGHDT and CDR2 YNNKEL (reference sequence). V shed 3 bases and J 3 bases; nucleotides not matched to a gene: 6. The CDR3, as DNA: TGTGCCAGCAGCCATTCCGGGACAGGGGGCTTCTACGAGCAGTACTTC. Protein product: CASSHSGTGGFYEQYF.

The V gene is TRBV7-9, the J gene TRBJ1-3, with D maybe TRBD1 (5 bases). There are 16 residues in the CDR3. Germline lookup yields CDR1 SEHNR and CDR2 FQNEAQ (reference sequence). The V end was cut by 3 bases, the J end by 2 bases, with 14 bases between. The CDR3 nucleotides read TGTGCCAGCAGCTTGTCTCTTGGGGCCACTGGAAACACCATATATTTT. Translated, it gives CASSLSLGATGNTIYF.

This clonotype was counted only a few times. This chain links TRBV16 with TRBJ1-1, with a weak D call TRBD1 (6 bases). This CDR3 has 16 residues. Per germline, CDR1 KGHSY and CDR2 FQNENV. The germline V and J ends were trimmed by 0 bases and 3 bases, with 14 bases remaining between them. CDR3 sequence (DNA): TGTGCCAGCAGCCAATCGCCAGGGGATTTAGACACTGAAGCTTTCTTT. Its translation is CASSQSPGDLDTEAFF. Complete variable domain (other parts from reference TRBV16 and TRBJ1-1): GEEVAQTPKHLVRGEGQKAKLYCAPIKGHSYVFWYQQVLKNEFKFLISFQNENVFDETGMPKERFSAKCLPNSPCSLEIQATKLEDSAVYFCASSQSPGDLDTEAFFGQGTRLTVV.

The V and J genes are TRBV4-1 and TRBJ2-1, with 8 bases that match TRBD2. This CDR3 has 14 amino acids. CDR1 is MGHRA, CDR2 YSYEKL, per germline. V lost 3 bases and J lost 7; bases outside the gene matches: 5. The CDR3 loop reads CASSHTGGLNEQFF. The DNA of the CDR3 is TGCGCCAGCAGCCATACGGGGGGGCTGAATGAGCAGTTCTTC.

The chain joins TRBV12-3 or TRBV12-4 to TRBJ1-1; 7 bases match TRBD1. The CDR3 is 12 amino acids. Trimming cost V 4 bases and J 8 bases; bases outside gene matches: 4. The CDR3 region has the DNA TGTGCCAGCAGTTGGGGGACAGAGGAAGCTTTCTTT. It yields the protein CASSWGTEEAFF.

This clonotype was detected a few times. The rearrangement uses TRBV5-4 and TRBJ2-3, with D hard to call. V shed 4 bases and J shed 0 bases, with 12 bases lying between them. Germline assignment: CDR1 SGHNT and CDR2 YYREEE (reference sequence). The CDR3 has 15 residues. CDR3 coding DNA: TGTGCCAGCAGCGACGGACCAACTAGCACAGATACGCAGTATTTT. Protein: CASSDGPTSTDTQYF.

J is TRBJ2-2 and V is TRBV6-5; TRBD1 might be the D (6 bases). This CDR3 comprises 13 residues. CDR1 is MNHEY and CDR2 is SVGAGI in the germline V gene. V was shortened by 9 bases and J by 6 bases, with 14 bases between the two germline ends. DNA of the CDR3: TGTGCCAGTCTAGCCAGGACAGCCGGGGAGCTGTTTTTT. Residues: CASLARTAGELFF.

The rearrangement joins TRBV9 to TRBJ2-3; 7 nucleotides line up with TRBD2. CDR1 and CDR2 (germline): SGDLS, YYNGEE. CDR3 length: 18 residues. Unmatched junction bases numbered 14, after V lost 2 bases and J lost 2 bases. The CDR3 here is CASSVPRDGRETTDTQYF. CDR3 nucleotides: TGTGCCAGCAGCGTGCCCCGGGATGGGCGGGAGACCACAGATACGCAGTATTTT.

In this sample, this clonotype turned up a few times. V and J are TRBV5-1 and TRBJ2-3, with 7 bases fitting TRBD1. The trim removed 3 bases at V and 1 base at J, leaving 2 bases unmatched. The CDR3 spans 14 residues. The germline V gene encodes CDR1 SGHRS and CDR2 YFSETQ. Here the CDR3 reads CASSYGQGTDTQYF. The CDR3 nucleotides are TGCGCCAGCAGCTACGGACAGGGCACAGATACGCAGTATTTT. The variable domain in full, with the rest retrieved from reference TRBV5-1 and TRBJ2-3, is KAGVTQTPRYLIKTRGQQVTLSCSPISGHRSVSWYQQTPGQGLQFLFEYFSETQRNKGNFPGRFSGRQFSNSRSEMNVSTLELGDSALYLCASSYGQGTDTQYFGPGTRLTVL.

The V and J genes are TRBV20-1 and TRBJ1-1; no clear D gene. V was cut by 1 base and J by 5 bases, with 8 bases left in between. CDR1 is DFQATT and CDR2 is SNEGSKA in the germline V gene (reference sequence). The CDR3 is made up of 12 amino acids. The CDR3 loop is CSARAGGTEAFF. The CDR3 region has the DNA TGCAGTGCTAGAGCAGGTGGGACTGAAGCTTTCTTT.

This clonotype appeared once. V and J are TRBV13 and TRBJ2-3, with D maybe TRBD2 (6 bases). V was pared by 1 base and J by 3 bases, with 17 bases between. Looked up from germline, CDR1 is PRHDT and CDR2 is FYEKMQ (reference sequence). The CDR3 totals 17 residues. CDR3 coding DNA: TGTGCCAGCAGCTTAGCCGCGGAGGGCCGTTTGACAGATACGCAGTATTTT. This sequence encodes CASSLAAEGRLTDTQYF. The full variable domain, its missing parts supplied by reference TRBV13 and TRBJ2-3, is AAGVIQSPRHLIKEKRETATLKCYPIPRHDTVYWYQQGPGQDPQFLISFYEKMQSDKGSIPDRFSAQQFSDYHSELNMSSLELGDSALYFCASSLAAEGRLTDTQYFGPGTRLTVL.

This clonotype came up a few times. The gene calls are TRBV19 and TRBJ1-1, with D perhaps matching TRBD1 (6 bases). Germline CDR1 LNHDA, CDR2 SQIVND (reference sequence). There are 13 residues in the CDR3. V shed 8 bases and J shed 4 bases, with 14 bases lying between them. Here the CDR3 DNA reads TGTGCCAGTGACGAGGGGGGTAGCACTGAAGCTTTCTTT. Its protein product is CASDEGGSTEAFF.

This clonotype has just a few counts. J is TRBJ2-5 and V is TRBV5-1; D may be TRBD1 or TRBD2 (5 bases each). This CDR3 is built from 15 residues. V was cut by 0 bases and J by 2 bases, with 11 bases left in between. In germline, CDR1 is SGHRS, CDR2 YFSETQ. For the CDR3, the DNA is TGCGCCAGCAGCTTGGCCCCGGGGACGCAAGAGACCCAGTACTTC. It specifies CASSLAPGTQETQYF.

The chain combines TRBV4-3 with TRBJ2-5; D unresolved. The CDR3 length is 13 residues. CDR1 LGHNA and CDR2 YSLEER come from the germline V gene. Trimming pared 1 base from V and 5 bases from J, leaving 8 bases between. The CDR3 loop reads CASSQGLYETQYF. The DNA of the CDR3 is TGCGCCAGCAGCCAAGGACTTTACGAGACCCAGTACTTC.

In its sample, this clonotype was seen a few times. J is TRBJ2-3 and V is TRBV7-6; D call uncertain. The germline V and J ends were trimmed by 5 bases and 0 bases, with 9 bases remaining between them. The V gene's germline CDR1 is SGHVS and CDR2 FNYEAQ. This CDR3 contains 14 residues. In DNA, the CDR3 is TGTGCCAGCAGCAAAAACCCTAGCACAGATACGCAGTATTTT. Translating gives CASSKNPSTDTQYF.

This clonotype appeared a few times. The V and J genes are TRBV10-3 and TRBJ1-6, with 8 bases matching TRBD1. This CDR3 region has 14 residues. From germline, CDR1 is ENHRY and CDR2 SYGVKD. The ends lost 11 bases at V and 9 bases at J; junction bases unmatched: 12. CDR3 nucleotides: TGTGCCCTTAGCCCGACAGGGGAGGCTTCACCCCTCCACTTT. Protein product: CALSPTGEASPLHF.